The rows below give T cell receptor beta chains drawn from one sample of a study of blood T cells in healthy people across ages. TCRdb reprocessed the 5' RACE reads with MiXCR, giving one entry per CDR3 protein. This table holds some 320,000 distinct CDR3 sequences, roughly 27% found once. Sample: blood. Receptors were obtained from a woman aged 70-85 years in good health. Each CDR3 is given with its conserved first and last residue. A D gene is named only where the DNA matches it firmly. Not all rows give a size; the values are once, few, many and, for expanded clones, a class.

TRBV6-2/TRBV6-3	many	TRBJ2-5	TRBD2	TGTGCCAGCAGTTACAACTCAGCGGGGGCTCAAGAGACCCAGTACTTC	CASSYNSAGAQETQYF
TRBV7-7	.	TRBJ2-3	.	TGTGCTAGCAGCTTATCCGAGACAGATACGCAGTATTTT	CASSLSETDTQYF
TRBV4-2	.	TRBJ2-5	.	TGTGCCAGCAGCCAAGATAAAGGCGGCCAAGAGACCCAGTACTTC	CASSQDKGGQETQYF
TRBV29-1	few	TRBJ1-2	.	TGCAGCGCTGGGCTACAGGGCTATGGCTACACCTTC	CSAGLQGYGYTF
TRBV4-1	.	TRBJ2-1	.	TGCGCCAGCAGCCAAGACAGGGAAGTGATGAGCTCCTACAATGAGCAGTTCTTC	CASSQDREVMSSYNEQFF
TRBV29-1	.	TRBJ2-3	TRBD2	TGCAGCGTTGAAGGTCTAGCGGAGCTCACAGATACGCAGTATTTT	CSVEGLAELTDTQYF
TRBV6-5	.	TRBJ1-1	.	TGTGCCAGCAGTTACTCGCTGGTTACTAACACTGAAGCTTTCTTT	CASSYSLVTNTEAFF
TRBV25-1	.	TRBJ2-7	.	TGTGCCAGCAGTGACCTGAAGGGAGTCTCCTACGAGCAGTACTTC	CASSDLKGVSYEQYF
TRBV27	.	TRBJ2-7	TRBD2	TGTGCCAGCAGTTGGGGCGCGGGAGACTACGAGCAGTACTTC	CASSWGAGDYEQYF
TRBV12-5	few	TRBJ1-2	.	TGTGCTAGTGGGAACGAAGCCTATGGCTACACCTTC	CASGNEAYGYTF
TRBV6-1	.	TRBJ2-3	.	TGTGCCAGCAGTGGGAATGCGTGGGTACCTACAGATACGCAGTATTTT	CASSGNAWVPTDTQYF
TRBV20-1	.	TRBJ2-5	.	TGCAGTGCTAGCCGGGACAGCGGGGCCCAGTACTTC	CSASRDSGAQYF
TRBV28	few	TRBJ2-5	.	TGTGCCAGCAGTTCATCCGGAACTAGGCGGAAAGAGACCCAGTACTTC	CASSSSGTRRKETQYF
TRBV20-1	.	TRBJ2-7	TRBD2	TGCAGTGCTAGTGATCTAGCGGGAGGTTACGAGCAGTACTTC	CSASDLAGGYEQYF
TRBV28	few	TRBJ2-3	TRBD2	TGTGCCAGCAGTTGGACGCCTAGCGGGACAAAAGATACGCAGTATTTT	CASSWTPSGTKDTQYF
TRBV10-3	.	TRBJ2-1	.	TGTGCCATCAGTAAAGCGGATTACAATGAGCAGTTCTTC	CAISKADYNEQFF
TRBV12-3/TRBV12-4	few	TRBJ2-2	.	TGTGCCAGCAGTCGAAAGACAGCCGCGAACACCGGGGAGCTGTTTTTT	CASSRKTAANTGELFF
TRBV4-2	few	TRBJ2-1	.	TGTGCCAGCAGCCGACCCTGGGGGGATAGGGATTACAATGAGCAGTTCTTC	CASSRPWGDRDYNEQFF
TRBV28	.	TRBJ2-5	.	TGTGCCAGCGAGGGGAATCTGGAGACCCAGTACTTC	CASEGNLETQYF
TRBV5-1	.	TRBJ2-3	TRBD2	TGCGCCAGCAGCCCCGATAGCGGGGGGGAATGGGATACGCAGTATTTT	CASSPDSGGEWDTQYF
TRBV6-2/TRBV6-3	few	TRBJ2-5	.	TGTGCCAGCAGTTACTCGTCAGACTCTCGGTTCTTC	CASSYSSDSRFF
TRBV12-3/TRBV12-4	few	TRBJ1-3	TRBD1	TGTGCCAGCAGCTACCGGGACAGGGGTGGAAACACCATATATTTT	CASSYRDRGGNTIYF
TRBV6-1	.	TRBJ2-6	.	TGTGCCAGCAGTGAAGATCCAGGCTCATCTGGGGCCAACGTCCTGACTTTC	CASSEDPGSSGANVLTF
TRBV18	few	TRBJ2-7	.	TGTGCCAGCTCACCCGTCGGAGGGGGCCAATCCTACGAGCAGTACTTC	CASSPVGGGQSYEQYF
TRBV27	few	TRBJ2-1	.	TGTGCCAGCCGCCGTGGGGACTACAATGAGCAGTTCTTC	CASRRGDYNEQFF
TRBV5-1	.	TRBJ2-5	TRBD2	TGCGCCAGCAGCTTATACGGGAGGGGCCGTGGTGTACAAGAGACCCAGTACTTC	CASSLYGRGRGVQETQYF
TRBV4-1	.	TRBJ1-6	.	TGCGCCAGCAGCCTAGAAAGACGACCCGGGACCGTGAATTCACCCCTCCACTTT	CASSLERRPGTVNSPLHF
TRBV7-3	few	TRBJ1-2	.	TGTGCCAGCAGCTTAGGAGATTTCGGGGGAAACTATGGCTACACCTTC	CASSLGDFGGNYGYTF
TRBV20-1	.	TRBJ2-4	.	TGCAGTGCATACCGGGGTGACAAAAACATTCAGTACTTC	CSAYRGDKNIQYF
TRBV29-1	.	TRBJ2-1	.	TGCAGCGTAGATCAGGGGGGTGAGCAGTTCTTC	CSVDQGGEQFF
TRBV5-4	few	TRBJ2-5	.	TGTGCCAGCCGCGGAGGCAGCGAGTACGGGGAGACCCAGTACTTC	CASRGGSEYGETQYF
TRBV13	.	TRBJ2-2	.	TGTGCCAGCAGCTTAGGCAGGGCCACCGGGGAGCTGTTTTTT	CASSLGRATGELFF
TRBV6-5	many	TRBJ2-5	.	TGTGCCAGCAGTTATACTTCGGGCTTCAAGAGGGCCCAGTACTTC	CASSYTSGFKRAQYF
TRBV10-3	few	TRBJ2-5	.	TGTGCCATCAGTGATCTTCCAAACCAAGAGACCCAGTACTTC	CAISDLPNQETQYF
TRBV7-2	.	TRBJ2-4	.	TGTGCCAGCAGCTTAGCGGCGGGCAAACCAAACATTCAGTACTTC	CASSLAAGKPNIQYF
TRBV6-6	.	TRBJ2-1	.	TGTGCCAGCAGCGAGGCCCACAATGAGCAGTTCTTC	CASSEAHNEQFF
TRBV7-9	.	TRBJ2-4	.	TGTGCCAGCAGCGGGGAGCTAGCCAAAAACATTCAGTACTTC	CASSGELAKNIQYF
TRBV3-1	.	TRBJ2-5	.	TGTGCCAGCAGCCACGGGCAGAGCCAAGAGACCCAGTACTTC	CASSHGQSQETQYF
TRBV4-1	few	TRBJ2-7	.	TGCGCCAGCAGCCAAGATCCAGGGACCTCGTACGAGCAGTACTTC	CASSQDPGTSYEQYF
TRBV6-5	.	TRBJ2-1	TRBD1	TGTGCCAGCAGTTACTATCCGGGACAGGGGTACAATGAGCAGTTCTTC	CASSYYPGQGYNEQFF
TRBV25-1	few	TRBJ1-2	.	TGTGCCAGCAGTAGTGGGAAAGCAGGGAAGCCTAAGTATGGCTACACCTTC	CASSSGKAGKPKYGYTF
TRBV29-1	many	TRBJ2-4	.	TGCAGCGTTGGGACAGGTCACACGGGGGACATTCAGTACTTC	CSVGTGHTGDIQYF
TRBV20-1	.	TRBJ2-1	TRBD2	TGCAGTGCTAGAGATTCTAGCGGGAAATACTCCTACAATGAGCAGTTCTTC	CSARDSSGKYSYNEQFF
TRBV4-1	.	TRBJ2-4	.	TGCGCCAGCAGCCAAGGGTCAGGTGCGGACATTCAGTACTTC	CASSQGSGADIQYF
TRBV3-1	few	TRBJ2-3	.	TGTGCCAGCCGCCTTTTTGGAGGGATCACAGATACGCAGTATTTT	CASRLFGGITDTQYF
TRBV11-2	many	TRBJ2-2	TRBD2	TGTGCCAGCAGCGGATTGAAGCGGGAGATCGGGGAGCTGTTTTTT	CASSGLKREIGELFF
TRBV12-3/TRBV12-4	many	TRBJ1-1	.	TGTGCCAGCAGCCCAACAGGGACGGGAGGTTTCTTT	CASSPTGTGGFF
TRBV7-2	.	TRBJ1-1	.	TGTGCCAGCAGCCTGGTGACGGCATCTGAAGCTTTCTTT	CASSLVTASEAFF
TRBV7-3	.	TRBJ2-1	TRBD1	TGTGCCAGCAGCCAACCGGGACAGAACAATGAGCAGTTCTTC	CASSQPGQNNEQFF
TRBV20-1	many	TRBJ2-5	TRBD1	TGCAGTGCTGGGACAGGGAAGGAGACCCAGTACTTC	CSAGTGKETQYF
TRBV6-1	few	TRBJ2-2	.	TGTGCCACCTCACAGGAAATGAACACCGGGGAGCTGTTTTTT	CATSQEMNTGELFF
TRBV29-1	.	TRBJ2-1	TRBD1	TGCAGCGTTGAAGTGGGACAGGGACTCAATGAGCAGTTCTTC	CSVEVGQGLNEQFF